The clone carrying this T cell receptor (beta chain) was counted ten times or more. Antigen: not known. This sample is drawn from a study of T cells in Graves' hyperthyroidism and ophthalmopathy. Fresh peripheral blood, 10 ml, yielded the PBMCs. Whole-study findings and limits: In the blood, most expanded thyroid clonotypes above 0.001 appeared as well. Median prediction lead before ophthalmopathy onset was around 6.9 months with the model. Through a model of 13 V-J features, ophthalmopathy was separated from stable hyperthyroidism.

CDR1 is SEHNR and CDR2 is FQNEAQ in the germline V gene (reference sequence). V lost 5 bases and J lost 3; bases outside the gene matches: 6. CDR3 length: 14 residues. The investigators amplified TCR beta CDR3 regions from RNA transcripts. The HTBI set primed first-round TCR CDR3 RT-PCR. TCRdb fed the multiplex PCR reads into MiXCR, producing one record per CDR3 protein. The repertoire includes 300,000 to 450,000 distinct CDR3 sequences, approximately 15% of them detected once, and approximately 30% sits in the top ten. J is TRBJ2-5 and V is TRBV7-9; 7 bases align to TRBD1. Material for sequencing was blood. The TCR was taken from a woman between 18 and 30 years old with Graves' hyperthyroidism that later progressed to Graves' ophthalmopathy. CDR3 sequence reads: CASSGPGTEETQYF. The CDR3 region has the DNA TGTGCCAGCAGCGGACCCGGGACAGAAGAGACCCAGTACTTC.